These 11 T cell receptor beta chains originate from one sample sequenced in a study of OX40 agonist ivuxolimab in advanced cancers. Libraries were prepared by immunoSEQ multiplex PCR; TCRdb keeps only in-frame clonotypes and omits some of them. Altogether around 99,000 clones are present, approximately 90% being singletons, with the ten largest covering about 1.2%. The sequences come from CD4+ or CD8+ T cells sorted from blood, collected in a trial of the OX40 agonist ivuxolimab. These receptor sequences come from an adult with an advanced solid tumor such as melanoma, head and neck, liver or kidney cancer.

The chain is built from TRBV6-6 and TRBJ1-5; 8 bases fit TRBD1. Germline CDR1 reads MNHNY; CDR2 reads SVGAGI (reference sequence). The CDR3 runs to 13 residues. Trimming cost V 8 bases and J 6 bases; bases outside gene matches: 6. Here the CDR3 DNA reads TGTGCCAGCGCCCGTCAGGGGGCTCAGCCCCAGCATTTT. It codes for CASARQGAQPQHF.

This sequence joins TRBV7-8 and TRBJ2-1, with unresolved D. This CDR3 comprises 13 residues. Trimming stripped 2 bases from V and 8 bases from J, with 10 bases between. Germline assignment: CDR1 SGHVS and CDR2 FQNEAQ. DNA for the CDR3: TGTGCCAGCAGCTTACACACCGCCGATGAGCAGTTCTTC. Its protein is CASSLHTADEQFF.

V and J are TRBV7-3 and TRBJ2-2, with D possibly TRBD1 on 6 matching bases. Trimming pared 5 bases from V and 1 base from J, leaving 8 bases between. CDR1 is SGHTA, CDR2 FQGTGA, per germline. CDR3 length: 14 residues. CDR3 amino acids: CASSGGLNTGELFF. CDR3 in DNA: TGTGCCAGCAGCGGGGGCCTGAACACCGGGGAGCTGTTTTTT.

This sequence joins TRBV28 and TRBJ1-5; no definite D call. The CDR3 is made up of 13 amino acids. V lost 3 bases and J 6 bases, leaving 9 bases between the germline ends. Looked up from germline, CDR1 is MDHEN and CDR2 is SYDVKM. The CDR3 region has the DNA TGTGCCAGCAGTTTCCTCATGGGTCAGCCCCAGCATTTT. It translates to CASSFLMGQPQHF.

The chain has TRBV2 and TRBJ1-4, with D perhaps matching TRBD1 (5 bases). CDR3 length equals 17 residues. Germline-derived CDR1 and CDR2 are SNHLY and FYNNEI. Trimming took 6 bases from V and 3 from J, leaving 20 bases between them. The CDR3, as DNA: TGTGCCAGCAGGGGGCTCGTGATGGCAGAGGCTAATGAAAAACTGTTTTTT. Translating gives CASRGLVMAEANEKLFF.

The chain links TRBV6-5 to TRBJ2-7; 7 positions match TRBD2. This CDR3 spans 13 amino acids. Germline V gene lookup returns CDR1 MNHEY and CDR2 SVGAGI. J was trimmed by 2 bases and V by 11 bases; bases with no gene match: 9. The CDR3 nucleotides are TGTGCCTCCAGGCGGGAGCCAACCTACGAGCAGTACTTC. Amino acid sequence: CASRREPTYEQYF.

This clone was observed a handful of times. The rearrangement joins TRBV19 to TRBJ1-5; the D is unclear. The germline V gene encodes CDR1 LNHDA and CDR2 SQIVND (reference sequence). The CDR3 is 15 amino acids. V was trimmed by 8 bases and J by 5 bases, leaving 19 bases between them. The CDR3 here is CASFNRAADYQPQHF. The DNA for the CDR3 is TGTGCCAGTTTCAATCGGGCGGCCGATTATCAGCCCCAGCATTTT.

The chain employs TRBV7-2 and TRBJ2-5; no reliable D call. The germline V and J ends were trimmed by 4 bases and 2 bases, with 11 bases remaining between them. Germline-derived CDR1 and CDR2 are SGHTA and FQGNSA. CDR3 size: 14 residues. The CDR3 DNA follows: TGTGCCAGCAGCTACCAGACCAATCAAGAGACCCAGTACTTC. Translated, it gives CASSYQTNQETQYF. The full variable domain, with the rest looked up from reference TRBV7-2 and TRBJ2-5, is GAGVSQSPSNKVTEKGKDVELRCDPISGHTALYWYRQSLGQGLEFLIYFQGNSAPDKSGLPSDRFSAERTGGSVSTLTIQRTQQEDSAVYLCASSYQTNQETQYFGPGTRLLVL.

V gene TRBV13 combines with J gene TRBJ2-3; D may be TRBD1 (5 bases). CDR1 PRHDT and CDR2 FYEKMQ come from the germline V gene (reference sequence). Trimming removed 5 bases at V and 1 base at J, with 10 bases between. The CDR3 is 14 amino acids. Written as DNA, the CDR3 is TGTGCCAGCAGCCAAGGACAAGGCACAGATACGCAGTATTTT. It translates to CASSQGQGTDTQYF.

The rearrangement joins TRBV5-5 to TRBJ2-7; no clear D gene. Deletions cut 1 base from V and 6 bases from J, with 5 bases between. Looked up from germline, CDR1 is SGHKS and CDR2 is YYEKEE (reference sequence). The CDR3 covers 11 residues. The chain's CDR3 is CASSLRGEQYF. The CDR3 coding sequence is TGTGCCAGCAGCTTGCGAGGCGAGCAGTACTTC.

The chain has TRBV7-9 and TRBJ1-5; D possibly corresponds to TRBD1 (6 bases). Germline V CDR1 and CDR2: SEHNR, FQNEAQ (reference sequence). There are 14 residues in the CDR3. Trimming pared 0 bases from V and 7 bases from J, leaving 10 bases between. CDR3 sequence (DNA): TGTGCCAGCAGCTTAGCGATACAGGGACAGCCCCAGCATTTT. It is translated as CASSLAIQGQPQHF. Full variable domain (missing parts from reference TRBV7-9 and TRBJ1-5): DTGVSQNPRHKITKRGQNVTFRCDPISEHNRLYWYRQTLGQGPEFLTYFQNEAQLEKSRLLSDRFSAERPKGSFSTLEIQRTEQGDSAMYLCASSLAIQGQPQHFGDGTRLSIL.